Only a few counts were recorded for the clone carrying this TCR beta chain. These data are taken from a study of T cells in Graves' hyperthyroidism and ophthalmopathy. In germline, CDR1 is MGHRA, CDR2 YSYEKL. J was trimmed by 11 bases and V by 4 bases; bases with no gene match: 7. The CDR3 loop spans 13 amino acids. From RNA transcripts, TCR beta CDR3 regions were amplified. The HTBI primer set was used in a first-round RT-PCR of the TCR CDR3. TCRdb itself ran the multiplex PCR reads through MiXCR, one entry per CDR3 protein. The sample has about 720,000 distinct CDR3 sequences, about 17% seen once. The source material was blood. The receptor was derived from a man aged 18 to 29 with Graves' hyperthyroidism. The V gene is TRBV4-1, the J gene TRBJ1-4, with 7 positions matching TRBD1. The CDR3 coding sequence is TGCGCCAGCAGCCCCCTAGACAGGGCCAAACTGTTTTTT. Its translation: CASSPLDRAKLFF.